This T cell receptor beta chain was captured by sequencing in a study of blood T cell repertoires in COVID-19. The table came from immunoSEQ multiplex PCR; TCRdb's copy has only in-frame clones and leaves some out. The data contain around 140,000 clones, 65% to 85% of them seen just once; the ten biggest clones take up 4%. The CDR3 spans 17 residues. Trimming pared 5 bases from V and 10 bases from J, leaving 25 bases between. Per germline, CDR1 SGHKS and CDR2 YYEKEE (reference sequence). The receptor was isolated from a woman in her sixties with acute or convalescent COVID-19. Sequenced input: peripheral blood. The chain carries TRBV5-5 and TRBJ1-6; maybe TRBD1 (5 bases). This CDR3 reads CASRDPLSNYRNSPLHF. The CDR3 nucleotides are TGTGCCAGCAGGGATCCCCTGTCAAATTACAGGAACTCACCCCTCCACTTT. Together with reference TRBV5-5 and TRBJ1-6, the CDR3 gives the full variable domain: DAGVTQSPTHLIKTRGQQVTLRCSPISGHKSVSWYQQVLGQGPQFIFQYYEKEERGRGNFPDRFSARQFPNYSSELNVNALLLGDSALYLCASRDPLSNYRNSPLHFGNGTRLTVT.